A single TCR beta chain is shown here with its context. The entry originates in a study of blood T cell repertoires in COVID-19. The wider study: Whether acute or convalescent, the COVID-19 samples came from the United States, Italy and Spain. PBMCs, B-cell-depleted T cells, or T cells were the source of the cDNA or gDNA that made up the material.

The V and J ends lost 2 bases and 7 bases, in that order; junction bases with no gene match: 4. The germline gives CDR1 GTSNPN, CDR2 SVGIG (reference sequence). There are 13 residues in the CDR3. Authors' analysis steps: For nucleated cells, counts were estimated from reference gene primer amplification. Method: immunoSEQ multiplex PCR; TCRdb's copy keeps in-frame clones and lacks some. That table gives V, J and clone size, and the DNA gave D and trimming. Of 140,000 to 150,000 clones in the sample, around 78% were seen once. The chain couples TRBV30 to TRBJ1-3; TRBD1 matches 8 bases. The sequence derives from a woman in her sixties with acute or convalescent COVID-19. Sequencing used peripheral blood. The CDR3 is CAWSPDRANTIYF. The CDR3 region has the DNA TGTGCCTGGAGTCCGGACAGGGCTAACACCATATATTTT. Complete variable domain (other parts from reference TRBV30 and TRBJ1-3): SQTIHQWPATLVQPVGSPLSLECTVEGTSNPNLYWYRQAAGRGLQLLFYSVGIGQISSEVPQNLSASRPQDRQFILSSKKLLLSDSGFYLCAWSPDRANTIYFGEGSWLTVV.